One sample yielded the 31 T cell receptor beta chains listed below, sequenced in a study of monozygotic twins with inflammatory bowel disease. TCRdb re-called the 5' RACE reads; every CDR3 protein appears as one record, without DNA. The ten most abundant clones cover less than 2.5% of a sample with over 110,000 distinct CDR3 sequences. The sequenced material came from blood. Every receptor here comes from a human donor with ulcerative colitis or Crohn's disease, or a healthy co-twin of an affected twin (not recorded which).

The chain recombines TRBV5-1 with TRBJ2-7; no DNA is available, so the TRBD2 call from TCRdb remains unchecked. Germline V CDR1 and CDR2: SGHRS, YFSETQ. The CDR3 totals 16 residues. CDR3 loop: CASSLAPQQTTYEQYF.

The J gene is TRBJ1-5, the V gene TRBV2; TCRdb calls TRBD1, which cannot be checked without DNA. The CDR3 covers 15 residues. Per the germline V gene, CDR1 is SNHLY and CDR2 is FYNNEI. This CDR3 is CASSGRRDSNQPQHF.

The chain combines TRBV14 with TRBJ2-1; checking the TCRdb D call of TRBD1 is not possible without DNA. CDR1 SGHDN and CDR2 FVKESK come from the germline V gene. The CDR3 has 19 residues. The CDR3 protein is CASSPHDTWQAPSYNEQFF.

This sequence joins TRBV12-3 or TRBV12-4 and TRBJ1-4; checking the TCRdb D call of TRBD1 is not possible without DNA. CDR3 length equals 15 residues. This CDR3 is CASSRRDRVDEKLFF.

The chain employs TRBV6-1 and TRBJ2-7; TCRdb's D gene call, TRBD1, goes unchecked for lack of DNA. The germline V gene has CDR1 MNHNS and CDR2 SASEGT. The CDR3 is made up of 15 amino acids. The CDR3 sequence: CASSDPGGTTYEQYF.

The gene calls are TRBV10-2 and TRBJ2-7. The CDR3 spans 14 residues. The germline V gene has CDR1 WSHSY and CDR2 SAAADI. Here the CDR3 reads CASKATVSSYEQYF.

This rearrangement joins TRBV7-2 to TRBJ2-3. CDR3 length equals 13 residues. In germline, CDR1 is SGHTA, CDR2 FQGNSA. This chain's CDR3 is CASSAHEHDTQYF.

The gene calls are TRBV29-1 and TRBJ2-1; TCRdb returns TRBD2, unconfirmable since there is no DNA. Germline CDR1 SQVTM, CDR2 ANQGSEA. This CDR3 has 15 residues. CDR3 residues: CSVEEGLAGGSEQFF.

This chain joins TRBV15 and TRBJ1-1; TCRdb proposes TRBD1, but this gene call is untestable without DNA. CDR1 and CDR2 (germline): LNHNV, YYDKDF (reference sequence). This CDR3 contains 16 residues. The CDR3 loop reads CATSIASGTGYTEAFF.

The J gene is TRBJ2-7, the V gene TRBV20-1; the TCRdb D gene call, TRBD1, has no DNA to confirm it. Germline CDR1 DFQATT, CDR2 SNEGSKA (reference sequence). This CDR3 is 15 amino acids long. CDR3: CSARDDIGVSGEQYF.

J is TRBJ2-5 and V is TRBV9. Looked up from germline, CDR1 is SGDLS and CDR2 is YYNGEE. The CDR3 is 13 amino acids. This CDR3 reads CASSVGSEETQYF.

The chain carries TRBV11-2 and TRBJ1-2. The CDR3 loop spans 14 amino acids. Germline V gives CDR1 SGHAT, CDR2 FQNNGV. The CDR3 sequence is CASSLDLYNYGYTF.

V usage is TRBV4-3 and J usage is TRBJ2-1; TCRdb's D gene call, TRBD1, goes unchecked for lack of DNA. Germline-derived CDR1 and CDR2 are LGHNA and YSLEER. The CDR3 is 15 residues long. The CDR3 region is CASSQEGGPYNEQFF.

This sequence joins TRBV7-9 and TRBJ2-3; with no DNA, the TCRdb D assignment of TRBD2 cannot be verified. Germline loops: CDR1 SEHNR, CDR2 FQNEAQ (reference sequence). The CDR3 is 15 amino acids. The CDR3 sequence: CASSVGLAGGDTQYF.

The chain employs TRBV24-1 and TRBJ2-1; TCRdb proposes TRBD1, but this gene call is untestable without DNA. From germline, CDR1 is KGHDR and CDR2 SFDVKD. The CDR3 length is 17 residues. The CDR3 spells CATSDPPGRGLDNEQFF.

The chain has TRBV28 and TRBJ2-7; TCRdb reports TRBD1, a call that lacks DNA to check it against. The CDR3 covers 14 residues. Germline loops: CDR1 MDHEN, CDR2 SYDVKM. This chain's CDR3 is CASSPGGAEYEQYF. Drawing the rest from reference TRBV28 and TRBJ2-7, the complete variable domain is DVKVTQSSRYLVKRTGEKVFLECVQDMDHENMFWYRQDPGLGLRLIYFSYDVKMKEKGDIPEGYSVSREKKERFSLILESASTNQTSMYLCASSPGGAEYEQYFGPGTRLTVT.

The chain combines TRBV5-1 with TRBJ1-6; TCRdb's D call, TRBD1, is unchecked because there is no DNA. The length of the CDR3 is 16 residues. Germline CDR1 SGHRS, CDR2 YFSETQ. CDR3 sequence reads: CASSFRTREPNSPLHF.

The chain uses TRBV6-1 and TRBJ1-1; TCRdb's assignment of TRBD1 cannot be checked, as there is no DNA. The CDR3 extends over 15 amino acids. Germline V gives CDR1 MNHNS, CDR2 SASEGT. CDR3 residues: CASSPLSPRTGEAFF.

The CDR3 loop reads CASSLWASGGSTDTQYF. V usage is TRBV28 and J usage is TRBJ2-3; checking the TCRdb D call of TRBD2 is not possible without DNA. This CDR3 is 17 amino acids long. Germline V lookup: CDR1 MDHEN, CDR2 SYDVKM. Based on the CDR3 plus reference TRBV28 and TRBJ2-3, the full variable domain is DVKVTQSSRYLVKRTGEKVFLECVQDMDHENMFWYRQDPGLGLRLIYFSYDVKMKEKGDIPEGYSVSREKKERFSLILESASTNQTSMYLCASSLWASGGSTDTQYFGPGTRLTVL.

The chain is built from TRBV20-1 and TRBJ2-3; there is no DNA to check the TCRdb D call of TRBD2. Germline values: CDR1 DFQATT, CDR2 SNEGSKA (reference sequence). The CDR3 runs 15 residues. CDR3 sequence: CSAGPSGGALDTQYF.

The CDR3 is CASSYSASLTEAFF. The gene calls are TRBV6-2 or TRBV6-3 and TRBJ1-1. This CDR3 is built from 14 residues. Germline values: CDR1 MNHEY, CDR2 SVGEGT.

The genes are TRBV6-5 and TRBJ2-7. The CDR3 is 14 residues long. CDR1 and CDR2 from the germline V gene are MNHEY and SVGAGI. The CDR3 loop is CASSYSEQPYEQYF.

CDR3 sequence: CASSSPGQGKRGAREQYF. The chain couples TRBV11-2 to TRBJ2-7; the D gene TCRdb calls, TRBD1, cannot be checked with no DNA. The length of the CDR3 is 18 residues. The germline V gene encodes CDR1 SGHAT and CDR2 FQNNGV.

V gene TRBV5-1 combines with J gene TRBJ2-7. The germline gives CDR1 SGHRS, CDR2 YFSETQ. The CDR3 length is 14 residues. CDR3 residues: CASSLVGQNYEQYF. Full variable domain (rest looked up from reference TRBV5-1 and TRBJ2-7): KAGVTQTPRYLIKTRGQQVTLSCSPISGHRSVSWYQQTPGQGLQFLFEYFSETQRNKGNFPGRFSGRQFSNSRSEMNVSTLELGDSALYLCASSLVGQNYEQYFGPGTRLTVT.

The chain employs TRBV7-9 and TRBJ1-1; TCRdb gives TRBD1 as the D gene, but with no DNA this cannot be confirmed. Germline V CDR1 and CDR2: SEHNR, FQNEAQ (reference sequence). The CDR3 has 14 residues. Here the CDR3 reads CASSSLTGNTEAFF.

V and J are TRBV2 and TRBJ1-6; TCRdb calls TRBD1, which cannot be checked without DNA. Germline CDR1 and CDR2: SNHLY and FYNNEI. CDR3 length equals 15 residues. The CDR3 region is CASSVRDRGDSPLHF.

The V and J genes are TRBV6-5 and TRBJ1-6; without DNA, the TCRdb call of TRBD1 cannot be checked. CDR1 is MNHEY, CDR2 SVGAGI, per germline. CDR3 length equals 15 residues. This CDR3 is CASSYFDRVSSPLHF.

CDR3 residues: CSAIASNYGYTF. V gene TRBV20-1 combines with J gene TRBJ1-2. CDR3 length: 12 residues. Germline V lookup: CDR1 DFQATT, CDR2 SNEGSKA (reference sequence).

This sequence joins TRBV5-1 and TRBJ2-7; TCRdb picks TRBD1, but there is no DNA to check that call. The CDR3 runs 16 residues. Germline V CDR1 and CDR2: SGHRS, YFSETQ. The CDR3 loop is CASSLRLGGPSYEQYF.

The CDR3 is CASSQVRGTGRGYTIYF. The chain has TRBV3-1 and TRBJ1-3; TCRdb's D gene call, TRBD1, goes unchecked for lack of DNA. Germline V CDR1 and CDR2: LGHDT, YNNKEL (reference sequence). This CDR3 spans 17 amino acids.

V and J are TRBV3-1 and TRBJ2-4; TCRdb calls TRBD1, which cannot be checked without DNA. This CDR3 contains 17 residues. The germline gives CDR1 LGHDT, CDR2 YNNKEL (reference sequence). CDR3: CASSQAGQGLAKNIQYF.